Described below is a single T cell receptor beta chain sequence and its context. In its sample, this clone was seen a few times. What this receptor recognizes is not known. No much larger clone exists at a distance of one base, and base qualities are not known. TCRbeta CDR3 regions were amplified from genomic DNA using the immunoSEQ Assay, a bias-controlled multiplex PCR. For the original study's pipeline: The number of nucleated cells in each sample was estimated from the amplification of reference gene primers within the assay. To quantify the absolute abundance of each unique TCRbeta CDR3 rearrangement, sequence reads were collapsed and filtered. For each sample, productive Simpson clonality was calculated as the square root of Simpson's diversity index across productive rearrangements. TCRdb took this table from immuneACCESS and kept in-frame rearrangements with V and J called. Such tables lack part of the clones; where checked against another copy, unresolved V genes explain under half of the gap, and the rest is unexplained. The V and J calls and clone size come from that table; D and trimming were worked out from the DNA. Here the sample has tens of thousands of clones; roughly nine tenths occur a single time. The ten largest make up about 5% of the sample.

The record originates from a study of blood T cell repertoires in COVID-19 (dated by TCRdb to about 2020). For the wider study: Collaborator samples came from the United States, Italy and Spain and covered acute and convalescent phases of COVID-19. Samples were obtained from the ongoing ImmuneRACE study (first 160 participants) and from 1,254 subjects provided by 6 global collaborators. Where HLA class I and class II types were available, the types were taken from metadata supplied by the sample provider, not from assay-based typing. The prospective study material was composed of cDNA or gDNA derived from T cells, B-cell-depleted T cells, or PBMCs. The repertoires were released in a freely available public database meant as a resource for research on the immune response to SARS-CoV-2. Deeply sampled blood TCRbeta repertoires from subjects exposed to, actively infected with, or recovered from COVID-19 were included in the dataset. Nearly every sample came with metadata listing a de-identified subject ID, COVID-19 status, age in years and sex. Overall results and qualifications from the work: Clinical and demographic metadata were provided uncurated, with the amount varying by source and participant.

Including the terminal cysteine and phenylalanine, the CDR3 comprises 14 residues. Only the CDR3 DNA stays, 42 bases, in frame from base 1. The V and J ends are trimmed by 0 bases and 10 bases, leaving 13 bases between them. Reading the germline V gene gives CDR1 SGDLS and CDR2 YYNGEE. Each collaborating institution followed its own protocols to collect whole blood in K2EDTA tubes. For TCRbeta analysis, collaborators shipped samples as frozen whole blood, isolated PBMCs, or DNA extracted from either of those sample types. Sequenced sample: peripheral blood. This sequence uses TRBV9 and TRBJ2-2; no D gene call is confident. This TCR derives from a man in his forties with active COVID-19. CDR3 loop: CASSVAKSSVELFF. The DNA reads TGTGCCAGCAGCGTAGCTAAAAGCAGCGTGGAGCTGTTTTTT.